Listed here are 32 T cell receptor beta chains from one sample, sequenced in a study of blood T cell repertoires in COVID-19. The table came from immunoSEQ multiplex PCR; TCRdb's copy has only in-frame clones and leaves some out. The sample has 200,000 to 250,000 clones, around 78% seen once. The sequenced sample was peripheral blood. These receptors all come from a woman in her 70s with active or convalescent COVID-19.

The chain couples TRBV19 to TRBJ2-5, with a tentative D call TRBD1 (5 bases). V was shortened by 2 bases and J by 4 bases, with 5 bases between the two germline ends. CDR3 size: 12 residues. Germline CDR1 reads LNHDA; CDR2 reads SQIVND (reference sequence). The DNA of the CDR3 is TGTGCCAGTAGTATAAGGGGAGAGACCCAGTACTTC. Its protein is CASSIRGETQYF.

CDR3 bases: TGTGCCAGTAGTATCGAGACTAGCTGGAATGAGCAGTTCTTC. Protein: CASSIETSWNEQFF. This rearrangement joins TRBV19 to TRBJ2-1, with TRBD2 matching over 7 bases. V shed 3 bases, J shed 7 bases, and the junction held 6 bases outside the gene matches. The CDR3 length is 14 residues. The germline gives CDR1 LNHDA, CDR2 SQIVND (reference sequence).

This chain uses TRBV18 with TRBJ2-1; tentatively, D is TRBD1 (5 bases). V was trimmed by 2 bases and J by 5 bases, leaving 13 bases between them. Germline CDR1 KGHSH, CDR2 LQKENI. This CDR3 spans 15 amino acids. CDR3: CASSPSLSRDNEQFF. CDR3 nucleotides: TGTGCCAGCTCACCATCCCTTAGCAGGGACAATGAGCAGTTCTTC. Full variable domain (missing parts from reference TRBV18 and TRBJ2-1): NAGVMQNPRHLVRRRGQEARLRCSPMKGHSHVYWYRQLPEEGLKFMVYLQKENIIDESGMPKERFSAEFPKEGPSILRIQQVVRGDSAAYFCASSPSLSRDNEQFFGPGTRLTVL.

A remark on this clone: This may come from a read error, since a much larger clone is one base off. This chain joins TRBV16 and TRBJ2-3, with 10 bases lining up with TRBD2. V gave up 4 bases and J gave up 3 bases; unmatched junction bases: 4. Germline CDR1 is KGHSY and CDR2 is FQNENV. There are 15 residues in the CDR3. In nucleotides, the CDR3 is TGTGCCAGCAGCCTCCAGCGGGGGGGGACAGATACGCAGTATTTT. It encodes CASSLQRGGTDTQYF.

V gene TRBV5-1 combines with J gene TRBJ2-1; TRBD2 aligns across 8 bases. In germline, CDR1 is SGHRS, CDR2 YFSETQ. CDR3 size: 16 residues. V lost 4 bases to trimming and J lost 7 bases; unmatched junction nucleotides: 13. The CDR3 loop reads CASSIPLSGSKNEQFF. The CDR3 DNA follows: TGCGCCAGCAGCATACCCTTAAGCGGGAGCAAAAATGAGCAGTTCTTC.

The chain combines TRBV19 with TRBJ2-7; 11 positions agree with TRBD1. Germline trimming cut 5 bases from V and 6 bases from J; bases unmatched to any gene: 9. The CDR3 is 15 residues long. The germline V gene has CDR1 LNHDA and CDR2 SQIVND (reference sequence). The CDR3 protein is CASSPPGQGVSEQYF. The CDR3, as DNA: TGTGCCAGTAGTCCTCCGGGACAGGGGGTCTCCGAGCAGTACTTC.

This chain joins TRBV5-1 and TRBJ2-7; D unclear. This CDR3 spans 13 amino acids. Trimming shortened V by 5 bases and J by 5 bases, and 14 bases separated the two germline ends. The germline V gene encodes CDR1 SGHRS and CDR2 YFSETQ. CDR3 residues: CASSLESPNEQYF. The CDR3 region has the DNA TGCGCCAGCAGTCTAGAATCTCCTAACGAGCAGTACTTC.

V gene TRBV6-5 combines with J gene TRBJ1-6; tentative D call: TRBD1 (5 bases). V lost 2 bases and J 4 bases, leaving 12 bases between the germline ends. CDR1 and CDR2 (germline): MNHEY, SVGAGI. CDR3 size: 16 residues. In DNA form, the CDR3 reads TGTGCCAGCAGTTACCAGGGCCGTGGGTATAATTCACCCCTCCACTTT. Amino acid sequence: CASSYQGRGYNSPLHF.

For the CDR3, the DNA is TGTGCCACCAGTGACCTAGTCACCGGGGAGCTGTTTTTT. It specifies CATSDLVTGELFF. The chain uses TRBV24-1 and TRBJ2-2; D uncertain. The CDR3 contains 13 residues. Trimming stripped 4 bases from V and 4 bases from J, with 6 bases between. Germline V gene lookup returns CDR1 KGHDR and CDR2 SFDVKD.

The rearrangement links TRBV6-2 or TRBV6-3 to TRBJ2-5, with D possibly TRBD2 on 5 matching bases. In germline, CDR1 is MNHEY, CDR2 SVGEGT. The CDR3 covers 14 residues. The V end was cut by 2 bases, the J end by 5 bases, with 12 bases between. CDR3 sequence (DNA): TGTGCCAGCAGTTACGCGGCGGGTTGGGAGACCCAGTACTTC. Translated: CASSYAAGWETQYF.

The chain recombines TRBV28 with TRBJ1-6; the match to TRBD1 covers 11 bases. Germline values: CDR1 MDHEN, CDR2 SYDVKM. This CDR3 is 18 amino acids long. After removal of 3 bases from V and 14 bases from J, the junction contained 18 bases not matched to a gene. CDR3 sequence: CASSFNPGRTGGVGALHF. The CDR3 DNA reads TGTGCCAGCAGTTTTAATCCGGGACGGACAGGGGGCGTGGGAGCCCTCCACTTT.

This chain uses TRBV24-1 with TRBJ2-1, with 11 nucleotides matching TRBD2. Germline CDR1 reads KGHDR; CDR2 reads SFDVKD. Trimming removed 3 bases from V and 3 bases from J; junction bases left unmatched: 6. This CDR3 spans 17 amino acids. Here the CDR3 DNA reads TGTGCCACCAGTGATGCCGTAGCGGGAGGGCACTACAATGAGCAGTTCTTC. Translated, it gives CATSDAVAGGHYNEQFF.

The gene calls are TRBV19 and TRBJ2-1, with TRBD1 matching 8 bases. J gave up 5 bases and V 6 bases, and 12 bases lay outside the gene matches. The germline gives CDR1 LNHDA, CDR2 SQIVND (reference sequence). This CDR3 contains 16 residues. CDR3 sequence (DNA): TGTGCCAGTAGCCAAATCAAGGACAGGGTCGACAATGAGCAGTTCTTC. Translating gives CASSQIKDRVDNEQFF.

This chain joins TRBV19 and TRBJ2-5, with TRBD2 identical over 13 bases. The V and J ends lost 2 bases and 4 bases, in that order; junction bases with no gene match: 4. The CDR3 is 16 amino acids. Germline V lookup: CDR1 LNHDA, CDR2 SQIVND (reference sequence). CDR3 region: CASSIRGLAGLETQYF. The CDR3 DNA follows: TGTGCCAGTAGTATACGGGGACTAGCGGGATTAGAGACCCAGTACTTC. The full variable domain, in which reference TRBV19 and TRBJ2-5 provide the parts outside the CDR3, is DGGITQSPKYLFRKEGQNVTLSCEQNLNHDAMYWYRQDPGQGLRLIYYSQIVNDFQKGDIAEGYSVSREKKESFPLTVTSAQKNPTAFYLCASSIRGLAGLETQYFGPGTRLLVL.

The chain carries TRBV28 and TRBJ1-5, with D possibly being TRBD1 (5 bases). The CDR3 extends over 16 amino acids. The germline CDR1 and CDR2 sequences are MDHEN and SYDVKM. The ends were cut back, 3 bases at V and 2 bases at J, with 14 bases in the middle. CDR3 residues: CASSFPGGSGNQPQHF. The DNA of the CDR3 is TGTGCCAGCAGTTTCCCGGGGGGGAGCGGCAATCAGCCCCAGCATTTT.

J is TRBJ2-1 and V is TRBV4-2, with TRBD2 matching over 9 bases. The CDR3 consists of 14 residues. Trimming at V came to 4 bases and at J to 7 bases, leaving 5 bases not matched to a gene. Germline loops: CDR1 LGHNA, CDR2 YNFKEQ. CDR3 in amino acids: CASSLGLALNEQFF. CDR3 DNA sequence: TGTGCCAGCAGCCTCGGACTAGCGTTGAATGAGCAGTTCTTC.

This chain joins TRBV5-6 and TRBJ2-1; TRBD1 agrees at 7 bases. This CDR3 is 14 amino acids long. Trimming cost V 6 bases and J 7 bases; bases outside gene matches: 10. Germline V CDR1 and CDR2: SGHDT, YYEEEE. The CDR3 nucleotides are TGTGCCAGCAAAGCAAGACAGGGACGAAATGAGCAGTTCTTC. It yields the protein CASKARQGRNEQFF.

J is TRBJ2-3 and V is TRBV6-5; D not certain. This CDR3 contains 12 residues. Germline V CDR1 and CDR2: MNHEY, SVGAGI. Trimming shortened V by 8 bases and J by 4 bases, and 10 bases separated the two germline ends. The CDR3 protein is CASSVIADTQYF. The CDR3 coding sequence is TGTGCCAGCTCTGTAATCGCAGATACGCAGTATTTT.

The genes are TRBV5-4 and TRBJ2-3, with 8 bases that match TRBD2. V lost 0 bases to trimming and J lost 1 base; unmatched junction nucleotides: 1. CDR1 and CDR2 (germline): SGHNT, YYREEE (reference sequence). This CDR3 is built from 15 residues. Here the CDR3 reads CASSLGAGGTDTQYF. CDR3 nucleotide sequence: TGTGCCAGCAGCTTGGGAGCGGGGGGCACAGATACGCAGTATTTT. The whole variable domain, filled in from reference TRBV5-4 and TRBJ2-3, reads ETGVTQSPTHLIKTRGQQVTLRCSSQSGHNTVSWYQQALGQGPQFIFQYYREEENGRGNFPPRFSGLQFPNYSSELNVNALELDDSALYLCASSLGAGGTDTQYFGPGTRLTVL.

This clone was seen at least ten times. The chain combines TRBV19 with TRBJ2-1; 11 bases map to TRBD2. The CDR3 is 15 amino acids. V dropped 5 bases and J dropped 4; count of bases not matched to a gene: 4. Germline assignment: CDR1 LNHDA and CDR2 SQIVND (reference sequence). CDR3 coding DNA: TGTGCCAGTAGTCCCTGGACTAGCGGGTACAATGAGCAGTTCTTC. This sequence encodes CASSPWTSGYNEQFF.

The chain employs TRBV10-3 and TRBJ2-7; 8 nucleotides align to TRBD1. V trimming: 11 bases; J trimming: 5 bases; junction bases outside the gene matches: 5. This CDR3 is built from 11 residues. Per the germline V gene, CDR1 is ENHRY and CDR2 is SYGVKD. This CDR3 is CAARGLNEQYF. As DNA, the CDR3 is TGTGCCGCCAGGGGGCTCAACGAGCAGTACTTC.

The gene calls are TRBV5-1 and TRBJ1-6; 7 bases map to TRBD1. This CDR3 region has 18 residues. CDR1 SGHRS and CDR2 YFSETQ come from the germline V gene. The junction had 10 bases not matched to a gene; V was cut back by 4 bases and J by 0 bases. The CDR3 region is CASSPGTAVYSYNSPLHF. The CDR3 DNA sequence: TGCGCCAGCAGCCCAGGGACAGCAGTCTACTCCTATAATTCACCCCTCCACTTT.

The rearrangement joins TRBV19 to TRBJ2-2; D is undetermined. With 3 bases removed from V and 0 bases from J, the gap between germline ends came to 11 bases. Germline V lookup: CDR1 LNHDA, CDR2 SQIVND (reference sequence). The CDR3 contains 16 residues. The CDR3: CASSIAGGSNTGELFF. The CDR3 bases are TGTGCCAGTAGTATCGCCGGCGGATCGAACACCGGGGAGCTGTTTTTT.

The rearrangement joins TRBV6-1 to TRBJ1-1, with a possible D match to TRBD1 (5 bases). Germline loops: CDR1 MNHNS, CDR2 SASEGT. CDR3 length: 13 residues. Trimming removed 2 bases at V and 7 bases at J, with 11 bases between. CDR3 amino acids: CASSEREGLEAFF. CDR3 coding DNA: TGTGCCAGCAGTGAACGGGAGGGGCTTGAAGCTTTCTTT.

The CDR3 loop reads CASSSQGEKLFF. The CDR3 DNA reads as TGCGCCAGCAGCTCCCAGGGAGAAAAACTGTTTTTT. J is TRBJ1-4 and V is TRBV5-1, with a possible D match to TRBD1 (5 bases). Germline V CDR1 and CDR2: SGHRS, YFSETQ. Trimming removed 3 bases at V and 8 bases at J, with 8 bases between. The CDR3 consists of 12 residues.

This chain connects TRBV28 to TRBJ1-2; TRBD1 aligns across 7 bases. The CDR3 is 13 amino acids. V lost 5 bases to trimming and J lost 3 bases; unmatched junction nucleotides: 3. CDR1 and CDR2 from the germline V gene are MDHEN and SYDVKM. CDR3 region: CASSLDRDYGYTF. CDR3 DNA: TGTGCCAGCAGTCTCGACAGGGACTATGGCTACACCTTC.

The chain employs TRBV6-6 and TRBJ1-2; 8 nucleotides align to TRBD1. Per the germline V gene, CDR1 is MNHNY and CDR2 is SVGAGI (reference sequence). The CDR3 contains 13 residues. Trimming took 6 bases from V and 6 from J; bases not matched to a gene: 6. In DNA, the CDR3 is TGTGCCAGCAGCACCGGGACAGGCGATGGCTACACCTTC. Protein: CASSTGTGDGYTF.

The chain uses TRBV10-3 and TRBJ1-2; possibly TRBD1 for D (6 bases). The CDR3 is 12 residues long. The germline V gene encodes CDR1 ENHRY and CDR2 SYGVKD. V lost 7 bases and J 2 bases, leaving 8 bases between the germline ends. The CDR3 sequence is CAINQGNYGYTF. CDR3 in DNA: TGTGCCATCAACCAGGGGAACTATGGCTACACCTTC.

The V and J genes are TRBV29-1 and TRBJ1-2; tentative D call: TRBD1 (6 bases). The CDR3 covers 14 residues. The V end lost 4 bases, the J end lost 5 bases, and 17 bases lay between the germline ends. Germline V lookup: CDR1 SQVTM, CDR2 ANQGSEA. In nucleotides, the CDR3 is TGCAGCGTTGGGGGGCCGCAGGAGATTTATGGCTACACCTTC. This translates into CSVGGPQEIYGYTF.

The V gene is TRBV28, the J gene TRBJ2-5; D is undetermined. Deletions cut 8 bases from V and 0 bases from J, with 19 bases between. CDR1 and CDR2 (germline): MDHEN, SYDVKM. The CDR3 is 16 residues long. This chain's CDR3 is CASRAPPARDQETQYF. CDR3 nucleotides: TGTGCCAGCCGTGCCCCGCCAGCCCGGGACCAAGAGACCCAGTACTTC.

This chain links TRBV5-1 with TRBJ1-4, with 7 bases fitting TRBD1. This CDR3 has 15 residues. V lost 4 bases to trimming and J lost 4 bases; unmatched junction nucleotides: 7. Looked up from germline, CDR1 is SGHRS and CDR2 is YFSETQ. DNA of the CDR3: TGCGCCAGCAGCGCACTAGGGGGCGGTAATGAAAAACTGTTTTTT. Translating gives CASSALGGGNEKLFF.

The gene calls are TRBV5-1 and TRBJ2-1, with a possible D match to TRBD1 (6 bases). This CDR3 has 16 amino acids. The V gene's germline CDR1 is SGHRS and CDR2 YFSETQ. Trimming stripped 2 bases from V and 7 bases from J, with 19 bases between. Here the CDR3 DNA reads TGCGCCAGCAGCTTTACATCAGGGGCAGCACGGAATGAGCAGTTCTTC. This encodes CASSFTSGAARNEQFF.